This T cell receptor (beta chain) comes out of a study of blood T cell repertoires in COVID-19. Study summary: There were acute and convalescent COVID-19 samples, and they came from the United States, Italy and Spain. T cells, B-cell-depleted T cells, or PBMCs supplied cDNA or gDNA.

Trimming cost V 4 bases and J 9 bases, with 16 bases left between them. The CDR3 is 15 residues long. Germline assignment: CDR1 LNHDA and CDR2 SQIVND (reference sequence). As originally analysed: Reference gene primer amplification yielded estimated nucleated cell counts. TCRdb keeps only in-frame clones here, not all; method: immunoSEQ multiplex PCR. The V and J calls and clone size come from that table; D and trimming were worked out from the DNA. The sample records over 100,000 clones, approximately 90% being singletons. The source material was peripheral blood. V gene TRBV19 combines with J gene TRBJ1-6; tentative D call: TRBD1 (5 bases). This receptor was taken from a man aged 45-60 years with acute or convalescent COVID-19. CDR3 residues: CASSKGEGGRSPLHF. As DNA, the CDR3 is TGTGCCAGTAGTAAAGGGGAGGGAGGTCGTTCACCCCTCCACTTT.